This T cell receptor (beta chain) stems from a study of T cell clonality in common variable immunodeficiency. This clone was recorded at least ten times. The read halts 3 residues ahead of the CDR3 end, with the missing end drawn from the germline J gene. The CDR3 is made up of 15 amino acids. Germline CDR1 and CDR2: LGHNA and YNFKEQ. Trimming left V 1 base short and J 4 bases short, with 13 bases between. Here immunoSEQ multiplex PCR was the method, and the copy in TCRdb shows in-frame clones only, minus some. The table records 42,000 or so clones without singletons, the ten largest covering around 1.4%.

V usage is TRBV4-2 and J usage is TRBJ1-1; D may be TRBD1 (5 bases). Sequencing used peripheral blood mononuclear cells. This receptor was taken from a person aged 18 to 75 in good health. The DNA read from the CDR3 is TGTGCCAGCAGCCAAGCCGGAGGGGTGGTCACTGAA. Its translation is CASSQAGGVVTE. The entire CDR3 protein reads CASSQAGGVVTEAFF.